Listed here are 28 T cell receptor beta chains from one sample, sequenced in a study of shared clonotypes between healthy human individuals. The repertoire was sequenced with immunoSEQ multiplex PCR; TCRdb's copy has only in-frame clones and lacks some. Of 950,000 to 1,300,000 clones listed, approximately 70% are singletons. The sequencing sample was made of memory CD4+ T cells sorted from blood. This sample's subset: CD45RA-negative fraction. The receptor source for this set is a young man in good health.

The rearrangement uses TRBV7-2 and TRBJ1-1; no reliable D call. Germline CDR1 reads SGHTA; CDR2 reads FQGNSA. V gave up 5 bases and J gave up 3 bases, with 13 bases separating them. This CDR3 spans 14 amino acids. This CDR3 reads CASSLEADDTEAFF. In DNA form, the CDR3 reads TGTGCCAGCAGCCTAGAGGCGGACGACACTGAAGCTTTCTTT.

J is TRBJ2-3 and V is TRBV6-5; 8 bases align to TRBD1. V lost 7 bases and J lost 5; bases outside the gene matches: 2. The CDR3 has 12 amino acids. CDR1 is MNHEY and CDR2 is SVGAGI in the germline V gene. The CDR3 sequence is CASTDRGDTQYF. The CDR3 nucleotides are TGTGCCAGCACCGACAGGGGAGATACGCAGTATTTT.

V usage is TRBV5-1 and J usage is TRBJ2-3; D may be TRBD1 (5 bases). The CDR3 is 16 amino acids. V was trimmed by 0 bases and J by 1 base, leaving 12 bases between them. Germline V CDR1 and CDR2: SGHRS, YFSETQ. The CDR3 sequence: CASSLGNKGGTDTQYF. The CDR3 region has the DNA TGCGCCAGCAGCTTGGGTAACAAAGGGGGCACAGATACGCAGTATTTT.

The chain links TRBV28 to TRBJ1-3; TRBD1 matches 7 bases. This CDR3 region has 16 residues. Unmatched junction bases numbered 14, after V lost 7 bases and J lost 5 bases. Per germline, CDR1 MDHEN and CDR2 SYDVKM. In DNA, the CDR3 is TGTGCCAGCACCACCCCGACCACAGGGGAGAGAAACACCATATATTTT. Its protein is CASTTPTTGERNTIYF.

With respect to this clone: A clone one base away is much larger, so this may be a read error. The chain carries TRBV4-3 and TRBJ2-3; the D gene is possibly TRBD1 (5 bases). This CDR3 region has 16 residues. From germline, CDR1 is LGHNA and CDR2 YSLEER. V lost 0 bases to trimming and J lost 2 bases, with 12 bases between them. The CDR3 DNA sequence: TGCGCCAGCAGCCAAGACTGGGGCAGAGCCACAGATACGCAGTATTTT. Translated, it gives CASSQDWGRATDTQYF.

The V call is TRBV7-2, the J call TRBJ2-5; D is undetermined. The CDR3 is 14 amino acids. Germline CDR1 is SGHTA and CDR2 is FQGNSA. The germline V and J ends were trimmed by 1 base and 3 bases, with 9 bases remaining between them. CDR3 loop: CASSLVRQKETQYF. In DNA form, the CDR3 reads TGTGCCAGCAGCTTAGTTCGGCAGAAAGAGACCCAGTACTTC.

V is TRBV29-1 and J is TRBJ2-4; no firm D call. This CDR3 spans 14 amino acids. In germline, CDR1 is SQVTM, CDR2 ANQGSEA. V lost 1 base and J 6 bases, leaving 13 bases between the germline ends. The chain's CDR3 is CSVEVGVLRNIQYF. For the CDR3, the DNA is TGCAGCGTTGAAGTTGGGGTATTGAGAAACATTCAGTACTTC.

This sequence joins TRBV28 and TRBJ1-2, with unresolved D. Trimming took 4 bases from V and 4 from J, leaving 4 bases between them. In germline, CDR1 is MDHEN, CDR2 SYDVKM. The CDR3 covers 11 residues. Written as DNA, the CDR3 is TGTGCCAGCAGTTGGGTCTATGGCTACACCTTC. Translated, it gives CASSWVYGYTF.

The CDR3 reads CASSAGTDLMNTEAFF. The CDR3 bases are TGTGCCAGCAGCGCCGGGACAGACTTAATGAACACTGAAGCTTTCTTT. The rearrangement links TRBV9 to TRBJ1-1, with 7 bases lining up with TRBD1. The CDR3 is made up of 16 amino acids. Unmatched junction bases numbered 8, after V lost 3 bases and J lost 0 bases. Germline-derived CDR1 and CDR2 are SGDLS and YYNGEE.

The rearrangement uses TRBV28 and TRBJ2-7; TRBD2 matches 7 bases. The CDR3 is 15 amino acids. The V gene's germline CDR1 is MDHEN and CDR2 SYDVKM. The trim removed 9 bases at V and 0 bases at J, leaving 11 bases unmatched. CDR3 sequence: CASTQEGLNSYEQYF. CDR3 nucleotides: TGTGCCAGTACTCAGGAGGGACTAAACTCCTACGAGCAGTACTTC. The full variable domain, in which reference TRBV28 and TRBJ2-7 provide the parts outside the CDR3, is DVKVTQSSRYLVKRTGEKVFLECVQDMDHENMFWYRQDPGLGLRLIYFSYDVKMKEKGDIPEGYSVSREKKERFSLILESASTNQTSMYLCASTQEGLNSYEQYFGPGTRLTVT.

This clone was seen a handful of times. The V call is TRBV10-3, the J call TRBJ2-3, with D tentatively TRBD2 (5 bases). The length of the CDR3 is 14 residues. The V gene lost 3 bases and the J gene lost 0 bases, with 7 bases spanning the gap. Germline CDR1 and CDR2: ENHRY and SYGVKD. The CDR3 DNA reads TGTGCCATCAGTGAAAGGACTAGCACAGATACGCAGTATTTT. Its translation is CAISERTSTDTQYF.

The gene calls are TRBV9 and TRBJ1-4; perhaps TRBD1 as D (5 bases). CDR1 and CDR2 (germline): SGDLS, YYNGEE. V dropped 0 bases and J dropped 3 bases, with 6 bases sitting between them. This CDR3 is 14 amino acids long. The DNA of the CDR3 is TGTGCCAGCAGCGTAGGACAGCCTAATGAAAAACTGTTTTTT. Translating gives CASSVGQPNEKLFF. Complete variable domain (other parts from reference TRBV9 and TRBJ1-4): DSGVTQTPKHLITATGQRVTLRCSPRSGDLSVYWYQQSLDQGLQFLIQYYNGEERAKGNILERFSAQQFPDLHSELNLSSLELGDSALYFCASSVGQPNEKLFFGSGTQLSVL.

The chain employs TRBV6-1 and TRBJ1-5; D is possibly TRBD1 (6 bases). V shed 5 bases and J shed 2 bases, with 10 bases lying between them. Looked up from germline, CDR1 is MNHNS and CDR2 is SASEGT. CDR3 length equals 14 residues. The CDR3 region is CASSWNRGNQPQHF. The CDR3 nucleotides read TGTGCCAGCAGTTGGAACAGGGGCAATCAGCCCCAGCATTTT.

The chain links TRBV15 to TRBJ1-5; possibly TRBD1 for D (5 bases). V gave up 5 bases and J gave up 1 base, with 18 bases separating them. Germline CDR1 LNHNV, CDR2 YYDKDF (reference sequence). The CDR3 spans 17 residues. In nucleotides, the CDR3 is TGTGCCACCAGCCCTAGTCGGGGCCAGAGCAGCAATCAGCCCCAGCATTTT. It encodes CATSPSRGQSSNQPQHF.

This clone was recorded only once. V gene TRBV18 combines with J gene TRBJ1-6; perhaps TRBD1 as D (5 bases). CDR1 and CDR2 (germline): KGHSH, LQKENI. The CDR3 is 13 residues long. The V and J ends lost 4 bases and 8 bases respectively, with 9 bases between them. CDR3 sequence reads: CASSRGEDSPLHF. The CDR3 nucleotides read TGTGCCAGCTCACGGGGGGAGGATTCACCCCTCCACTTT.

The DNA of the CDR3 is TGCGCCAGCAGCTTGTTTCGGGAGAATAATTCACCCCTCCACTTT. It codes for CASSLFRENNSPLHF. This chain joins TRBV5-1 and TRBJ1-6; D unresolved. V dropped 1 base and J dropped 5 bases, with 10 bases sitting between them. CDR3 length equals 15 residues. CDR1 and CDR2 (germline): SGHRS, YFSETQ. Combining the CDR3 with reference TRBV5-1 and TRBJ1-6 gives the whole variable domain KAGVTQTPRYLIKTRGQQVTLSCSPISGHRSVSWYQQTPGQGLQFLFEYFSETQRNKGNFPGRFSGRQFSNSRSEMNVSTLELGDSALYLCASSLFRENNSPLHFGNGTRLTVT.

The V and J genes are TRBV6-6 and TRBJ1-5; 8 bases fit TRBD1. This CDR3 has 16 residues. Unmatched junction bases numbered 13, after V lost 5 bases and J lost 7 bases. Looked up from germline, CDR1 is MNHNY and CDR2 is SVGAGI (reference sequence). CDR3 loop: CASSSRTGRGQQPQHF. Here the CDR3 DNA reads TGTGCCAGCAGTAGCCGGACAGGGAGGGGACAACAGCCCCAGCATTTT.

The chain links TRBV7-2 to TRBJ1-5, with TRBD1 identical over 7 bases. The germline V gene has CDR1 SGHTA and CDR2 FQGNSA. The CDR3 runs to 15 residues. V was clipped by 5 bases and J by 2 bases; unmatched bases: 6. The CDR3 region is CASSRQGEGNQPQHF. The CDR3 DNA sequence: TGTGCCAGCAGCCGACAGGGCGAAGGCAATCAGCCCCAGCATTTT.

This clone occurred a few times. The chain links TRBV6-6 to TRBJ2-3; 8 bases agree with TRBD2. Germline CDR1 is MNHNY and CDR2 is SVGAGI (reference sequence). This CDR3 is built from 15 residues. The ends lost 3 bases at V and 4 bases at J; junction bases unmatched: 6. The CDR3 DNA sequence: TGTGCCAGCAGTTATCGGGAGGGGGGCGCAGATACGCAGTATTTT. It translates to CASSYREGGADTQYF.

This chain uses TRBV10-3 with TRBJ2-3; tentatively, D is TRBD2 (6 bases). Trimming shortened V by 9 bases and J by 5 bases, and 15 bases separated the two germline ends. CDR1 and CDR2 from the germline V gene are ENHRY and SYGVKD. CDR3 length equals 13 residues. CDR3 protein: CAIREKGKDTQYF. In nucleotides, the CDR3 is TGTGCCATTCGGGAGAAGGGGAAAGATACGCAGTATTTT.

The gene calls are TRBV14 and TRBJ2-5; TRBD1 matches 9 bases. V lost 3 bases, J lost 5 bases, and 10 bases stayed unmatched. Germline values: CDR1 SGHDN, CDR2 FVKESK. This CDR3 has 16 amino acids. CDR3 bases: TGTGCCAGCAGCCAGTGGGCCGGGACAGGGACGGAGACCCAGTACTTC. Translation gives CASSQWAGTGTETQYF.

This chain joins TRBV5-4 and TRBJ1-6; D is undetermined. Between the trimmed V and J ends, which lost 5 bases and 0 bases, there was a span of 12 bases. The CDR3 has 16 residues. Germline loops: CDR1 SGHNT, CDR2 YYREEE (reference sequence). CDR3 amino acids: CASRPDLSSYNSPLHF. The CDR3 nucleotides read TGTGCCAGCAGGCCCGACCTGAGCTCCTATAATTCACCCCTCCACTTT.

The chain recombines TRBV18 with TRBJ2-7; tentatively, D is TRBD2 (6 bases). Trimming removed 3 bases from V and 6 bases from J, with 12 bases in between. The CDR3 consists of 13 residues. Germline loops: CDR1 KGHSH, CDR2 LQKENI. The CDR3: CASSPLGGREQYF. Written as DNA, the CDR3 is TGTGCCAGCTCACCCTTGGGGGGTCGCGAGCAGTACTTC. Complete variable domain (other parts from reference TRBV18 and TRBJ2-7): NAGVMQNPRHLVRRRGQEARLRCSPMKGHSHVYWYRQLPEEGLKFMVYLQKENIIDESGMPKERFSAEFPKEGPSILRIQQVVRGDSAAYFCASSPLGGREQYFGPGTRLTVT.

V usage is TRBV5-1 and J usage is TRBJ2-5; 8 nucleotides align to TRBD1. The trim removed 5 bases at V and 2 bases at J, leaving 5 bases unmatched. The CDR3 is made up of 14 amino acids. Germline V gene lookup returns CDR1 SGHRS and CDR2 YFSETQ. CDR3: CASSHGQGQETQYF. CDR3 DNA sequence: TGCGCCAGCAGTCATGGACAGGGTCAAGAGACCCAGTACTTC. Supplemented by reference TRBV5-1 and TRBJ2-5, the full variable domain reads KAGVTQTPRYLIKTRGQQVTLSCSPISGHRSVSWYQQTPGQGLQFLFEYFSETQRNKGNFPGRFSGRQFSNSRSEMNVSTLELGDSALYLCASSHGQGQETQYFGPGTRLLVL.

This clone was seen a few times. This chain connects TRBV27 to TRBJ1-4; 8 bases agree with TRBD1. The CDR3 runs 15 residues. Unmatched junction bases numbered 8, after V lost 3 bases and J lost 8 bases. From germline, CDR1 is MNHEY and CDR2 SMNVEV (reference sequence). For the CDR3, the DNA is TGTGCCAGCAGTTTCGCCAGGGGGCAGGTGGAAAAACTGTTTTTT. Amino acids: CASSFARGQVEKLFF.

Concerning this clone: No conserved phenylalanine or tryptophan is present at the end of the CDR3, so a read error is the likely explanation. This rearrangement joins TRBV28 to TRBJ1-2, with no clear D. Per the germline V gene, CDR1 is MDHEN and CDR2 is SYDVKM. This CDR3 has 14 residues. V was trimmed by 4 bases and J by 1 base, leaving 10 bases between them. CDR3 protein: CASSSTVLNYGYTL. The DNA for the CDR3 is TGTGCCAGCAGTTCTACGGTCCTTAACTATGGCTACACCCTC.

This clone was recorded a few times. This chain links TRBV29-1 with TRBJ1-1, with no clear D. CDR3 length: 13 amino acids. Looked up from germline, CDR1 is SQVTM and CDR2 is ANQGSEA. V dropped 4 bases and J dropped 0 bases, with 9 bases sitting between them. The CDR3 protein is CSVVGGLNTEAFF. The CDR3 DNA is TGCAGCGTTGTTGGAGGGCTGAACACTGAAGCTTTCTTT.

The chain combines TRBV2 with TRBJ1-1; no clear D. Trimming pared 8 bases from V and 4 bases from J, leaving 8 bases between. CDR3 length: 11 amino acids. From germline, CDR1 is SNHLY and CDR2 FYNNEI. DNA of the CDR3: TGTGCCAGCGATCTAGGCACTGAAGCTTTCTTT. The encoded protein is CASDLGTEAFF. Filled out from reference TRBV2 and TRBJ1-1, the complete variable domain reads EPEVTQTPSHQVTQMGQEVILRCVPISNHLYFYWYRQILGQKVEFLVSFYNNEISEKSEIFDDQFSVERPDGSNFTLKIRSTKLEDSAMYFCASDLGTEAFFGQGTRLTVV.